The sequence of this TCR beta chain was determined in a study of T-cell memory formation after mild COVID-19. CDR1 and CDR2 from the germline V gene are SGDLS and YYNGEE. Between the trimmed V and J ends, which lost 4 bases and 6 bases, there was a span of 23 bases. This CDR3 is 16 amino acids long. Whole-study results and caveats: Nothing showed for sure that second-wave clones peaking on day 37 were SARS-CoV-2 specific. Later expanders leaned toward CD4+, whereas clones contracting from day 15 to 85 were balanced CD4/CD8.

A 5'RACE reaction primed in the constant segment made cDNA libraries of TCR alpha and TCR beta, and these carried sample barcodes and UMIs. One entry per CDR3 protein, called by TCRdb with MiXCR from the 5' RACE reads. The sample records around 370,000 distinct CDR3 sequences, around 20% being singletons. This clonotype was observed a handful of times. Its matching antigen is unknown. The clonotype originates from an adult woman who had mild COVID-19 (a few samples of this study predate the infection). Cell type and time point are not known. Sample: PBMCs or a T cell subset sorted from them (not recorded which). This rearrangement joins TRBV9 to TRBJ2-7; weak D call: TRBD2 (6 bases). The CDR3 region is CASSPEEYGGIGEQYF. DNA of the CDR3: TGTGCCAGCAGCCCAGAGGAATATGGAGGGATCGGCGAGCAGTACTTC. The entire variable domain, with the rest obtained from reference TRBV9 and TRBJ2-7, is as follows: DSGVTQTPKHLITATGQRVTLRCSPRSGDLSVYWYQQSLDQGLQFLIQYYNGEERAKGNILERFSAQQFPDLHSELNLSSLELGDSALYFCASSPEEYGGIGEQYFGPGTRLTVT.